The 21 T cell receptor beta chains below all came from one sample that was sequenced in a study of beta chain features in type 1 diabetes. The study, taken as a whole, reports: Researchers report that Type 1 diabetes patients had moderately but significantly shorter TCRB CDR3s across all four CD4+ subsets.

These receptors have no known antigen. Isolated RNA was reverse transcribed in full, so expressed TCRB transcripts were sequenced. The repertoire was sequenced with immunoSEQ multiplex PCR; TCRdb's copy has only in-frame clones and lacks some. The repertoire holds roughly 150,000 clones, with approximately 10% as singletons. The specimen was central memory CD4+ T cells from blood. All receptors come from a man aged 25-40 years with type 1 diabetes.

The chain is built from TRBV13 and TRBJ2-2; 8 bases are shared with TRBD1. The CDR3 covers 17 residues. The junction had 9 bases not matched to a gene; V was cut back by 0 bases and J by 6 bases. CDR1 and CDR2 (germline): PRHDT, FYEKMQ (reference sequence). CDR3 region: CASSLGLPGTGPGELFF. CDR3 nucleotide sequence: TGTGCCAGCAGCTTAGGCTTACCGGGGACAGGTCCCGGGGAGCTGTTTTTT.

This clone occurred a few times. The J gene is TRBJ2-6, the V gene TRBV5-1, with 12 bases fitting TRBD1. The CDR3 runs 18 residues. CDR1 and CDR2 from the germline V gene are SGHRS and YFSETQ. With V trimmed by 4 bases and J by 2 bases, 7 bases remained unmatched. The CDR3 is CASSIPGQGATGANVLTF. DNA for the CDR3: TGCGCCAGCAGCATACCGGGACAGGGGGCTACTGGGGCCAACGTCCTGACTTTC.

This chain joins TRBV2 and TRBJ1-2; 7 bases map to TRBD1. This CDR3 comprises 13 residues. Trimming removed 6 bases from V and 8 bases from J; junction bases left unmatched: 9. Germline CDR1 and CDR2: SNHLY and FYNNEI. The CDR3 region has the DNA TGTGCCAGCAGCAGCCAGGGGGAGGAAGGCTACACCTTC. Its translation: CASSSQGEEGYTF.

The chain recombines TRBV5-5 with TRBJ2-3, with 9 bases that match TRBD2. Per the germline V gene, CDR1 is SGHKS and CDR2 is YYEKEE (reference sequence). CDR3 length: 12 residues. V gave up 0 bases and J gave up 14 bases; unmatched junction bases: 4. CDR3 in DNA: TGTGCCAGCAGCTTGGGGCTAGCGGGAACGTATTTT. It yields the protein CASSLGLAGTYF.

The J gene is TRBJ2-1, the V gene TRBV5-1, with 7 bases aligning to TRBD2. J was trimmed by 1 base and V by 1 base; bases with no gene match: 5. This CDR3 is built from 16 residues. CDR1 is SGHRS and CDR2 is YFSETQ in the germline V gene. The CDR3 nucleotides are TGCGCCAGCAGCTTGATTGCGGGAGCATCCTACAATGAGCAGTTCTTC. This encodes CASSLIAGASYNEQFF.

This clone has a handful of counts. This chain connects TRBV27 to TRBJ1-5; 9 positions match TRBD1. Germline loops: CDR1 MNHEY, CDR2 SMNVEV (reference sequence). CDR3 size: 15 residues. The ends lost 1 base at V and 7 bases at J; junction bases unmatched: 5. The CDR3 region is CASSLFWTGEQPQHF. The CDR3 region has the DNA TGTGCCAGCAGTTTATTTTGGACAGGGGAGCAGCCCCAGCATTTT.

A few counts support this clone. The chain uses TRBV11-2 and TRBJ1-1; D gene ambiguous. The CDR3 is 14 amino acids. The V and J ends lost 1 base and 4 bases respectively, with 10 bases between them. Germline loops: CDR1 SGHAT, CDR2 FQNNGV. The CDR3 loop reads CASSLGRGSTEAFF. DNA for the CDR3: TGTGCCAGCAGCTTAGGCCGAGGGAGCACTGAAGCTTTCTTT.

This clone was detected a few times. V gene TRBV9 combines with J gene TRBJ2-1, with 13 bases lining up with TRBD2. The V gene end was trimmed by 3 bases and the J gene end by 3 bases; junction bases not matched to a gene: 3. CDR1 is SGDLS and CDR2 is YYNGEE in the germline V gene. The CDR3 has 16 residues. CDR3 in amino acids: CASSETSGRIYNEQFF. The DNA of the CDR3 is TGTGCCAGCAGCGAGACTAGCGGGAGGATCTACAATGAGCAGTTCTTC.

V usage is TRBV29-1 and J usage is TRBJ2-7; D possibly corresponds to TRBD1 (6 bases). The CDR3 has 13 amino acids. V lost 2 bases to trimming and J lost 4 bases, with 12 bases between them. Germline V gene sequence: CDR1 SQVTM, CDR2 ANQGSEA. CDR3 DNA sequence: TGCAGCGTTGAATCTCAGGGGTCTTACGAGCAGTACTTC. Translated, it gives CSVESQGSYEQYF.

The V and J genes are TRBV4-2 and TRBJ2-1; 8 positions agree with TRBD2. Germline loops: CDR1 LGHNA, CDR2 YNFKEQ. The CDR3 contains 17 residues. Trimming cost V 3 bases and J 9 bases; bases outside gene matches: 16. The CDR3 is CASSHEERELKISEQFF. The CDR3 nucleotides are TGTGCCAGCAGCCATGAAGAGCGGGAGCTAAAGATCAGTGAGCAGTTCTTC.

The V call is TRBV7-3, the J call TRBJ2-3; 11 bases agree with TRBD2. The CDR3 is made up of 20 amino acids. With 1 base clipped from V and 0 bases from J, the junction kept 12 bases outside the gene matches. Germline V gene lookup returns CDR1 SGHTA and CDR2 FQGTGA. In DNA form, the CDR3 reads TGTGCCAGCAGCTTAATCGGCGGGGCTAGCGGGAGGTATAGCACAGATACGCAGTATTTT. Its translation: CASSLIGGASGRYSTDTQYF.

V and J are TRBV2 and TRBJ2-5; 9 positions agree with TRBD1. V dropped 2 bases and J dropped 5; count of bases not matched to a gene: 6. The CDR3 loop spans 15 amino acids. Per the germline V gene, CDR1 is SNHLY and CDR2 is FYNNEI. CDR3 in DNA: TGTGCCAGCAGTGAAATTACAGGGGGCGGGGAGACCCAGTACTTC. Translated: CASSEITGGGETQYF.

A few counts support this clone. CDR3 sequence: CASSSSGTGSYNEQFF. As DNA, the CDR3 is TGTGCCAGCAGCAGTTCCGGGACAGGGTCCTACAATGAGCAGTTCTTC. The chain is built from TRBV21-1 and TRBJ2-1; the D segment call TRBD1 is taken from the table without a DNA check. TRBV21-1 is deemed a pseudogene. This CDR3 is 16 amino acids long.

This clone was seen more than once but under ten times. The chain uses TRBV28 and TRBJ1-1; 7 nucleotides line up with TRBD1. Germline V gives CDR1 MDHEN, CDR2 SYDVKM. The CDR3 runs to 13 residues. Trimming took 9 bases from V and 8 from J; bases not matched to a gene: 12. The CDR3 region has the DNA TGTGCCAGTGTTCCGGGACAGTGGTCCGAAGCTTTCTTT. Encoded protein: CASVPGQWSEAFF. Full variable domain (remainder filled in from reference TRBV28 and TRBJ1-1): DVKVTQSSRYLVKRTGEKVFLECVQDMDHENMFWYRQDPGLGLRLIYFSYDVKMKEKGDIPEGYSVSREKKERFSLILESASTNQTSMYLCASVPGQWSEAFFGQGTRLTVV.

This clone was observed a handful of times. The chain employs TRBV27 and TRBJ2-2; the match to TRBD2 covers 15 bases. CDR1 and CDR2 from the germline V gene are MNHEY and SMNVEV (reference sequence). CDR3 length equals 17 residues. V was clipped by 6 bases and J by 4 bases; unmatched bases: 6. CDR3 bases: TGTGCCAGCAGCGGACTAGCGGGAGGGCAGGGCACCGGGGAGCTGTTTTTT. Residues: CASSGLAGGQGTGELFF.

The chain uses TRBV7-2 and TRBJ2-7; 7 nucleotides match TRBD1. Germline CDR1 is SGHTA and CDR2 is FQGNSA. The J segment lost 0 bases and the V segment lost 5 bases, leaving 4 bases of the junction unmatched. The CDR3 sequence is 14 residues long. The CDR3 here is CASSTTGISYEQYF. The CDR3 nucleotides are TGTGCCAGCAGCACGACAGGGATCTCCTACGAGCAGTACTTC.

This chain uses TRBV21-1 with TRBJ2-1; TRBD1 was called by the table and not checked on the DNA. TRBV21-1 is tagged as a pseudogene. The CDR3 is made up of 15 amino acids. CDR3 in amino acids: CASSKGGSTYNEQFF. The CDR3 DNA sequence: TGTGCCAGCAGCAAAGGGGGCTCTACCTACAATGAGCAGTTCTTC.

The chain couples TRBV19 to TRBJ1-4, with D possibly being TRBD1 (6 bases). The CDR3 has 15 amino acids. V lost 5 bases and J 6 bases, leaving 16 bases between the germline ends. Germline V CDR1 and CDR2: LNHDA, SQIVND (reference sequence). The CDR3 sequence: CASSVTGSPDEKLFF. CDR3 nucleotide sequence: TGTGCCAGTAGTGTAACAGGGTCTCCTGATGAAAAACTGTTTTTT.

V is TRBV5-4 and J is TRBJ1-2; TRBD1 matches at 9 bases. The CDR3 covers 14 residues. Germline values: CDR1 SGHNT, CDR2 YYREEE (reference sequence). V was pared by 4 bases and J by 2 bases, with 3 bases of the junction left unmatched. CDR3 region: CASSPDRGNYGYTF. CDR3 coding DNA: TGTGCCAGCAGCCCGGACAGGGGAAACTATGGCTACACCTTC.

The genes are TRBV7-7 and TRBJ2-1, with D possibly TRBD2 on 6 matching bases. The length of the CDR3 is 15 residues. Trimming removed 5 bases at V and 0 bases at J, with 11 bases between. Per germline, CDR1 SSHAT and CDR2 FNYEAQ (reference sequence). The CDR3, as DNA: TGTGCCAGCAGCCGGGACTTTAGCTCCTACAATGAGCAGTTCTTC. Its translation is CASSRDFSSYNEQFF.

This clone appeared a single time. The genes are TRBV5-6 and TRBJ2-7, with D possibly TRBD1 on 5 matching bases. CDR3 size: 14 residues. Trimming removed 2 bases at V and 6 bases at J, with 15 bases between. CDR1 SGHDT and CDR2 YYEEEE come from the germline V gene. CDR3 loop: CASSLRAGRGEQYF. CDR3 sequence (DNA): TGTGCCAGCAGCTTAAGGGCAGGGCGAGGCGAGCAGTACTTC.